The following is a T cell receptor beta chain sequence with its context. Its antigen remains unknown. This record comes from a study of shared clonotypes between healthy human individuals. Study observations and caveats: Among the subsets, naive ones generally showed larger estimated richness than memory ones. Some clonotypes were shared by all four sorted-subset donors, while others were not shared. The non-shared ones had lower generation probabilities than the shared ones. With several donors compared, approximately 5% of naive CD4 clonotypes were shared. Sequencing depth was expected to affect clonotype sharing among donors.

Germline assignment: CDR1 KGHSH and CDR2 LQKENI. This CDR3 comprises 17 residues. After removal of 4 bases from V and 1 base from J, the junction contained 12 bases not matched to a gene. Profiling relied on immunoSEQ multiplex PCR, and the TCRdb table lists in-frame clones only, not all of them. The table records 2,500,000 or so clones, around 93% of them present only once. Sequences were obtained from naive CD4+ T cells from PBMCs. Subset denoted: CD45RA+ positively selected. The sequence was collected from a man aged 18 to 35 in good health. Some clones in this sample may be carry-over from other donors' samples. The genes are TRBV18 and TRBJ2-5, with 7 bases matching TRBD1. DNA of the CDR3: TGTGCCAGCTCACAGCGTGCCCGGGCAGGGGGCCAAGAGACCCAGTACTTC. Translation: CASSQRARAGGQETQYF.